The 20 T cell receptor beta chains below come from one sample, sequenced in a study of beta chain features in type 1 diabetes. Whole-study findings and limits: TCRB CDR3 length was moderately but significantly reduced in all four CD4+ subsets of Type 1 diabetes patients.

Antigens of these TCRs are unknown. The sequenced template was cDNA made from the entire isolated RNA. Here immunoSEQ multiplex PCR was the method, and the copy in TCRdb shows in-frame clones only, minus some. The repertoire consists of about 370,000 clones, with 9.5% to 10% occurring once and the leading ten covering about 0.6%. Sequencing input: central memory CD4+ T cells from blood. All receptors come from a man aged 25 to 45 with type 1 diabetes.

V is TRBV18 and J is TRBJ1-4; D unresolved. The CDR3 contains 15 residues. V dropped 4 bases and J dropped 8 bases, with 17 bases sitting between them. Per germline, CDR1 KGHSH and CDR2 LQKENI. CDR3 region: CASSLSLNSGEKLFF. Here the CDR3 DNA reads TGTGCCAGCTCACTGTCCCTAAATAGCGGGGAAAAACTGTTTTTT.

This clone was seen more than once but under ten times. The chain carries TRBV10-1 and TRBJ1-1; D may be TRBD1 (5 bases). The CDR3 is 13 amino acids. Germline CDR1 is WNHNN and CDR2 is SYGVQD (reference sequence). The V and J ends lost 3 bases and 7 bases respectively, with 12 bases between them. The CDR3 is CASSEQQESEAFF. In DNA, the CDR3 is TGCGCCAGCAGTGAACAACAGGAGAGTGAAGCTTTCTTT.

This clone has a handful of counts. The gene calls are TRBV11-3 and TRBJ2-5, with D unclear. Germline V CDR1 and CDR2: SGHNT, YENEEA. Trimming left V 1 base short and J 3 bases short, with 6 bases between. The CDR3 contains 13 residues. CDR3 DNA sequence: TGTGCCAGCAGCTTAGGAGGAAAAGAGACCCAGTACTTC. Its translation is CASSLGGKETQYF.

V gene TRBV5-1 combines with J gene TRBJ2-3, with D perhaps matching TRBD2 (5 bases). V was clipped by 1 base and J by 5 bases, with 14 bases between them. This CDR3 is built from 15 residues. Per the germline V gene, CDR1 is SGHRS and CDR2 is YFSETQ. CDR3 loop: CASSLLGAPGDTQYF. The CDR3 DNA reads TGCGCCAGCAGCTTGCTGGGAGCGCCGGGAGATACGCAGTATTTT.

The CDR3 DNA reads as TGCAGCGTTCAGACTACCCTCTCTGGAAACACCATATATTTT. The encoded protein is CSVQTTLSGNTIYF. The chain couples TRBV29-1 to TRBJ1-3; D is undetermined. The CDR3 consists of 14 residues. V was trimmed by 5 bases and J by 0 bases, leaving 11 bases between them. The germline gives CDR1 SQVTM, CDR2 ANQGSEA.

The sample holds a few counts of this clone. V is TRBV6-1 and J is TRBJ1-1, with D tentatively TRBD1 (5 bases). This CDR3 spans 14 amino acids. V was clipped by 5 bases and J by 2 bases, with 12 bases between them. The germline V gene has CDR1 MNHNS and CDR2 SASEGT. The chain's CDR3 is CASSPTGKNTEAFF. The DNA for the CDR3 is TGTGCCAGCAGTCCCACAGGCAAAAACACTGAAGCTTTCTTT.

Many counts were recorded for this clone. The chain couples TRBV7-9 to TRBJ1-2; a possible D gene is TRBD1 (6 bases). Germline CDR1 SEHNR, CDR2 FQNEAQ (reference sequence). The CDR3 contains 13 residues. V was clipped by 10 bases and J by 3 bases, with 15 bases between them. The CDR3 sequence is CATSRGPHYGYTF. CDR3 in DNA: TGTGCCACCTCCAGGGGTCCCCACTATGGCTACACCTTC.

The CDR3 sequence is CASSLAGLYEQYF. CDR3 sequence (DNA): TGTGCCAGCAGCTTAGCGGGGCTTTACGAGCAGTACTTC. The chain recombines TRBV6-5 with TRBJ2-7; the match to TRBD2 covers 8 bases. This CDR3 spans 13 amino acids. Per germline, CDR1 MNHEY and CDR2 SVGAGI. With 6 bases clipped from V and 4 bases from J, the junction kept 5 bases outside the gene matches.

This chain connects TRBV28 to TRBJ1-1, with 7 bases aligning to TRBD1. This CDR3 is 15 amino acids long. Germline V gene sequence: CDR1 MDHEN, CDR2 SYDVKM. J gave up 11 bases and V 5 bases, and 17 bases lay outside the gene matches. Here the CDR3 reads CASSLQGKSELGAFF. The CDR3 DNA reads as TGTGCCAGCAGTCTACAGGGGAAGTCTGAGCTGGGGGCTTTCTTT.

CDR3 bases: TGTGCCAGCAGCTCTTCAGGGAACACCGGGGAGCTGTTTTTT. It encodes CASSSSGNTGELFF. The genes are TRBV5-4 and TRBJ2-2; D gene unclear. CDR3 size: 14 residues. Trimming shortened V by 3 bases and J by 1 base, and 7 bases separated the two germline ends. Germline CDR1 is SGHNT and CDR2 is YYREEE (reference sequence).

This clone was counted a few times. The chain combines TRBV10-3 with TRBJ2-7; D may be TRBD1 or TRBD2 (5 bases each). Germline CDR1 is ENHRY and CDR2 is SYGVKD. Trimming removed 0 bases from V and 4 bases from J, with 16 bases in between. The length of the CDR3 is 16 residues. CDR3 protein: CAISESGTYDGYEQYF. CDR3 coding DNA: TGTGCCATCAGTGAGTCGGGGACGTACGATGGATACGAGCAGTACTTC.

This rearrangement joins TRBV5-1 to TRBJ2-2; a weak D match, TRBD1 (6 bases). Trimming pared 4 bases from V and 5 bases from J, leaving 18 bases between. The CDR3 totals 16 residues. The germline gives CDR1 SGHRS, CDR2 YFSETQ. CDR3 sequence: CASSETGAVGTGELFF. CDR3 nucleotide sequence: TGCGCCAGCAGCGAGACAGGCGCCGTGGGGACCGGGGAGCTGTTTTTT.

This clone was counted between two and nine times. This chain connects TRBV6-5 to TRBJ1-1, with D possibly matching TRBD1 (5 bases). The V gene lost 9 bases and the J gene lost 3 bases, with 17 bases spanning the gap. The V gene's germline CDR1 is MNHEY and CDR2 SVGAGI. This CDR3 contains 14 residues. The CDR3 region has the DNA TGTGCCAGTTCCGCCCGGCGGGGGGACACTGAAGCTTTCTTT. Amino acids: CASSARRGDTEAFF.

This clone was recorded at least ten times. The same CDR3 also results from other DNA sequences found in this sample. V is TRBV10-3 and J is TRBJ1-1, with D hard to call. Per the germline V gene, CDR1 is ENHRY and CDR2 is SYGVKD. The CDR3 spans 12 residues. Trimming removed 0 bases from V and 5 bases from J, with 4 bases in between. In DNA form, the CDR3 reads TGTGCCATCAGTGAGTCTAATACTGAAGCTTTCTTT. Protein product: CAISESNTEAFF.

The chain combines TRBV7-6 with TRBJ2-3, with 7 bases lining up with TRBD2. Looked up from germline, CDR1 is SGHVS and CDR2 is FNYEAQ. The CDR3 contains 14 residues. V trimming: 3 bases; J trimming: 0 bases; junction bases outside the gene matches: 0. The CDR3, as DNA: TGTGCCAGCAGCTTGGGACTAAGCACAGATACGCAGTATTTT. Its protein is CASSLGLSTDTQYF.

This clone was recorded many times. The chain has TRBV7-3 and TRBJ2-1; 9 bases are shared with TRBD1. The CDR3 extends over 15 amino acids. Germline-derived CDR1 and CDR2 are SGHTA and FQGTGA. The V and J ends lost 5 bases and 1 base, in that order; junction bases with no gene match: 3. CDR3 sequence reads: CASSLGQGSYNEQFF. The CDR3 nucleotides are TGTGCCAGCAGCCTGGGACAGGGATCCTACAATGAGCAGTTCTTC. The whole variable domain, filled in from reference TRBV7-3 and TRBJ2-1, reads GAGVSQTPSNKVTEKGKYVELRCDPISGHTALYWYRQSLGQGPEFLIYFQGTGAADDSGLPNDRFFAVRPEGSVSTLKIQRTERGDSAVYLCASSLGQGSYNEQFFGPGTRLTVL.

This clone has more than one count but fewer than ten. CDR3 coding DNA: TGCGCCAGCAGCTTCGGGACTAGCGGGTACAATGAGCAGTTCTTC. This sequence encodes CASSFGTSGYNEQFF. This chain links TRBV5-1 with TRBJ2-1, with 12 nucleotides matching TRBD2. V was pared by 2 bases and J by 4 bases, with 1 base of the junction left unmatched. The length of the CDR3 is 15 residues. Germline CDR1 is SGHRS and CDR2 is YFSETQ.

The chain couples TRBV5-1 to TRBJ2-5; 7 bases align to TRBD2. Per the germline V gene, CDR1 is SGHRS and CDR2 is YFSETQ. J lost 2 bases, V lost 4 bases, and 11 bases had no gene match. The CDR3 is 16 amino acids. The chain's CDR3 is CASSPTTSLYQETQYF. DNA of the CDR3: TGCGCCAGCAGCCCGACGACTAGCCTATATCAAGAGACCCAGTACTTC.

This clone came up many times. The CDR3 coding sequence is TGCGCCAGCTGGACCGGGGAGCTGTTTTTT. Its protein product is CASWTGELFF. The J gene is TRBJ2-2, the V gene TRBV23-1; D unclear. Being an ORF, TRBV23-1 has a function that is uncertain. The V gene lost 8 bases and the J gene lost 5 bases, with 3 bases spanning the gap. The CDR3 runs 10 residues.

To note about this clone: One end of the junction varies from germline; a read error may be responsible. This sample includes further DNA sequences coding for the same CDR3. This chain joins TRBV4-1 and TRBJ1-4, with no clear D. Germline V CDR1 and CDR2: MGHRA, YSYEKL. This CDR3 comprises 14 residues. CDR3 in amino acids: CASSSPAASEKLFF. The CDR3 DNA follows: TGTGCCAGCAGCTCCCCGGCGGCATCAGAAAAACTGTTTTTT.